The 30 T cell receptor beta chains in this list originate from one sample, sequenced in a study of a mutant IDH1 vaccine in newly diagnosed glioma. Clones were sequenced by immunoSEQ multiplex PCR, and TCRdb holds only the in-frame ones, with some missing. The data show 50,000 to 65,000 clones, with 75% to 95% seen just once and around 2.4% held by the top ten. No antigen is known for these receptors. The time point denotes: week 11, during vaccination. The content of each vaccine dose was 300 ug of mutant IDH1 20-mer peptide, and topical imiquimod accompanied it. Specimen: PBMCs, collected from a glioma patient whose treatment included an IDH1 peptide vaccine. The source is a man aged 45-60 years with glioma.

This sequence joins TRBV6-5 and TRBJ1-6; 7 nucleotides line up with TRBD1. V was pared by 6 bases and J by 9 bases, with 5 bases of the junction left unmatched. This CDR3 region has 13 residues. The germline gives CDR1 MNHEY, CDR2 SVGAGI. CDR3: CASRRDSLSPLHF. CDR3 bases: TGTGCCAGCAGACGGGACAGCCTTTCACCCCTCCACTTT.

The CDR3 protein is CASSVVGSEQFF. The CDR3 nucleotides are TGTGCCAGCAGCGTAGTTGGGAGTGAGCAGTTCTTC. This chain connects TRBV9 to TRBJ2-1, with TRBD2 as a possible D gene (5 bases). The CDR3 totals 12 residues. Trimming removed 0 bases at V and 9 bases at J, with 7 bases between. Germline V gene sequence: CDR1 SGDLS, CDR2 YYNGEE.

V and J are TRBV4-2 and TRBJ2-2, with D maybe TRBD1 (6 bases). Trimming removed 0 bases from V and 3 bases from J, with 14 bases in between. The CDR3 length is 17 residues. The germline V gene has CDR1 LGHNA and CDR2 YNFKEQ. The CDR3 DNA is TGTGCCAGCAGCCAAGAGAGGAACAGGGAAGACACCGGGGAGCTGTTTTTT. It codes for CASSQERNREDTGELFF.

V gene TRBV29-1 combines with J gene TRBJ2-7; the D gene is possibly TRBD1 (5 bases). The CDR3 runs to 13 residues. V was shortened by 4 bases and J by 0 bases, with 10 bases between the two germline ends. CDR1 SQVTM and CDR2 ANQGSEA come from the germline V gene. The CDR3 sequence: CSVVRQRSYEQYF. The DNA of the CDR3 is TGCAGCGTTGTAAGACAGCGCTCCTACGAGCAGTACTTC.

The CDR3: CASSMERGEQYF. The CDR3 coding sequence is TGTGCCAGTAGTATGGAGAGAGGGGAGCAGTACTTC. The chain joins TRBV19 to TRBJ2-7; maybe TRBD2 (5 bases). Germline CDR1 LNHDA, CDR2 SQIVND (reference sequence). The CDR3 has 12 amino acids. V was trimmed by 3 bases and J by 7 bases, leaving 10 bases between them.

The gene calls are TRBV4-1 and TRBJ1-2, with a possible D match to TRBD1 (5 bases). V was cut by 4 bases and J by 0 bases, with 12 bases left in between. This CDR3 has 15 amino acids. From germline, CDR1 is MGHRA and CDR2 YSYEKL. The CDR3 nucleotides read TGCGCCAGCAGCCCGGTCCAGGGAGCTAACTATGGCTACACCTTC. It encodes CASSPVQGANYGYTF.

The gene calls are TRBV27 and TRBJ2-2; TRBD2 is a possible D gene (6 bases). This CDR3 comprises 14 residues. From germline, CDR1 is MNHEY and CDR2 SMNVEV (reference sequence). Trimming pared 5 bases from V and 3 bases from J, leaving 10 bases between. The DNA for the CDR3 is TGTGCCAGCAGTGAGGGACTGCACACCGGGGAGCTGTTTTTT. This gives the protein CASSEGLHTGELFF.

The chain recombines TRBV13 with TRBJ2-5; TRBD1 agrees at 7 bases. The CDR3 extends over 15 amino acids. The J segment lost 5 bases and the V segment lost 5 bases, leaving 11 bases of the junction unmatched. Germline values: CDR1 PRHDT, CDR2 FYEKMQ (reference sequence). As DNA, the CDR3 is TGTGCCAGCAGCCGTTTGACAGGGAATCTGGAGACCCAGTACTTC. This gives the protein CASSRLTGNLETQYF.

The chain joins TRBV29-1 to TRBJ2-7; D is ambiguous. Germline V lookup: CDR1 SQVTM, CDR2 ANQGSEA. There are 11 residues in the CDR3. The germline V and J ends were trimmed by 3 bases and 7 bases, with 10 bases remaining between them. In DNA form, the CDR3 reads TGCAGCGTTGAGACCGGAATTGAGCAGTACTTC. This encodes CSVETGIEQYF.

The rearrangement joins TRBV7-2 to TRBJ2-7; D perhaps matches TRBD2 (5 bases). The germline CDR1 and CDR2 sequences are SGHTA and FQGNSA. Trimming pared 4 bases from V and 3 bases from J, leaving 7 bases between. This CDR3 has 12 amino acids. DNA for the CDR3: TGTGCCAGCAGCTCGGACTTCTACGAGCAGTACTTC. It yields the protein CASSSDFYEQYF.

This chain uses TRBV5-1 with TRBJ2-5; TRBD2 matches at 11 bases. CDR3 length: 19 amino acids. V was pared by 2 bases and J by 3 bases, with 15 bases of the junction left unmatched. CDR1 SGHRS and CDR2 YFSETQ come from the germline V gene. CDR3 residues: CASSFFFSGLAGGEETQYF. The CDR3 DNA is TGCGCCAGCAGCTTCTTTTTCTCTGGCCTAGCGGGGGGCGAAGAGACCCAGTACTTC.

The CDR3 sequence: CASSENGQWGEAFF. The CDR3, as DNA: TGTGCCAGCAGTGAAAACGGACAATGGGGTGAAGCTTTCTTT. The chain combines TRBV6-1 with TRBJ1-1, with D tentatively TRBD1 (5 bases). Trimming cost V 2 bases and J 7 bases, with 14 bases left between them. The CDR3 is made up of 14 amino acids. Per the germline V gene, CDR1 is MNHNS and CDR2 is SASEGT.

The J gene is TRBJ2-1, the V gene TRBV13; 10 bases align to TRBD2. The CDR3 totals 15 residues. V was pared by 7 bases and J by 10 bases, with 13 bases of the junction left unmatched. Germline V lookup: CDR1 PRHDT, CDR2 FYEKMQ (reference sequence). The CDR3 loop reads CASTQGSGGAREQFF. DNA of the CDR3: TGTGCCAGCACCCAGGGAAGCGGGGGGGCCAGGGAGCAGTTCTTC.

This chain uses TRBV6-5 with TRBJ2-2; D is ambiguous. The CDR3 sequence is 12 residues long. The germline gives CDR1 MNHEY, CDR2 SVGAGI. Trimming left V 4 bases short and J 4 bases short, with 4 bases between. CDR3 amino acids: CASSFPTGELFF. The CDR3 bases are TGTGCCAGCAGTTTCCCCACCGGGGAGCTGTTTTTT.

The gene calls are TRBV28 and TRBJ1-2, with 8 nucleotides matching TRBD1. The ends lost 6 bases at V and 5 bases at J; junction bases unmatched: 8. The CDR3 extends over 14 amino acids. Germline loops: CDR1 MDHEN, CDR2 SYDVKM. The CDR3 loop is CASRLGQGAYGYTF. DNA for the CDR3: TGTGCCAGCAGGCTCGGACAGGGAGCTTATGGCTACACCTTC.

In its sample, this clone is medium-sized (0.01 to 0.1%). This chain joins TRBV2 and TRBJ2-1, with 12 bases fitting TRBD2. The V segment lost 3 bases and the J segment 4 bases; nucleotides outside the gene matches: 4. From germline, CDR1 is SNHLY and CDR2 FYNNEI. The CDR3 spans 16 residues. The CDR3, as DNA: TGTGCCAGCAGTGATTCTAGCGGGAGGGGTTACAATGAGCAGTTCTTC. It translates to CASSDSSGRGYNEQFF.

The chain combines TRBV29-1 with TRBJ2-7; TRBD2 is a possible D gene (5 bases). Trimming cost V 7 bases and J 6 bases, with 19 bases left between them. The CDR3 has 13 residues. Germline V lookup: CDR1 SQVTM, CDR2 ANQGSEA. CDR3 in amino acids: CSAGKRTPGEQYF. The CDR3 DNA follows: TGCAGCGCTGGGAAGAGGACTCCTGGCGAGCAGTACTTC.

CDR3 sequence reads: CASSVGLAGGPVNEQFF. For the CDR3, the DNA is TGTGCCAGCAGCGTAGGATTAGCGGGAGGGCCTGTCAATGAGCAGTTCTTC. This chain links TRBV9 with TRBJ2-1; 11 nucleotides align to TRBD2. The germline V gene has CDR1 SGDLS and CDR2 YYNGEE. The J segment lost 6 bases and the V segment lost 0 bases, leaving 8 bases of the junction unmatched. This CDR3 has 17 amino acids. Full variable domain (outside the CDR3, taken from reference TRBV9 and TRBJ2-1): DSGVTQTPKHLITATGQRVTLRCSPRSGDLSVYWYQQSLDQGLQFLIQYYNGEERAKGNILERFSAQQFPDLHSELNLSSLELGDSALYFCASSVGLAGGPVNEQFFGPGTRLTVL.

As for this clone: The germline gene is not matched at one end of the junction; a read error may be the cause. The V gene is TRBV7-7, the J gene TRBJ2-2; TRBD1 matches 8 bases. Germline-derived CDR1 and CDR2 are SSHAT and FNYEAQ (reference sequence). CDR3 length: 15 residues. The CDR3 region is CASSSGTGSTGELFF. The CDR3 DNA reads TGTGCTAGCAGCTCCGGGACAGGATCTACCGGGGAGCTGTTTTTT.

In its sample, this clone was seen once. This chain uses TRBV19 with TRBJ1-2; D is ambiguous. The V and J ends lost 3 bases and 4 bases respectively, with 9 bases between them. Germline V gives CDR1 LNHDA, CDR2 SQIVND (reference sequence). This CDR3 region has 13 residues. The CDR3 DNA is TGTGCCAGTAGTATTAGTCCAGTCTATGGCTACACCTTC. Its protein is CASSISPVYGYTF.

This clone was recorded once. The CDR3 DNA sequence: TGTGCCACCAGCACGGGGTCGACAGGGGCAAGCTACGAGCAGTACTTC. As protein: CATSTGSTGASYEQYF. V is TRBV15 and J is TRBJ2-7; 8 bases fit TRBD1. Germline loops: CDR1 LNHNV, CDR2 YYDKDF (reference sequence). Germline trimming cut 4 bases from V and 3 bases from J; bases unmatched to any gene: 11. This CDR3 has 16 amino acids. The variable domain in full, completed from reference TRBV15 and TRBJ2-7, reads DAMVIQNPRYQVTQFGKPVTLSCSQTLNHNVMYWYQQKSSQAPKLLFHYYDKDFNNEADTPDNFQSRRPNTSFCFLDIRSPGLGDTAMYLCATSTGSTGASYEQYFGPGTRLTVT.

The chain has TRBV6-6 and TRBJ2-7; D may be TRBD1 (5 bases). Germline CDR1 reads MNHNY; CDR2 reads SVGAGI (reference sequence). Trimming shortened V by 2 bases and J by 3 bases, and 11 bases separated the two germline ends. The CDR3 runs to 14 residues. CDR3 DNA sequence: TGTGCCAGCAGTTACGGCTCAGGGCTCTACGAGCAGTACTTC. Encoded protein: CASSYGSGLYEQYF.

The genes are TRBV5-1 and TRBJ1-2; 7 nucleotides line up with TRBD1. The J segment lost 6 bases and the V segment lost 4 bases, leaving 6 bases of the junction unmatched. There are 13 residues in the CDR3. Germline V CDR1 and CDR2: SGHRS, YFSETQ. The CDR3 DNA follows: TGCGCCAGCAGCCCCTTCACAGGGGATGGCTACACCTTC. Translation gives CASSPFTGDGYTF.

V gene TRBV27 combines with J gene TRBJ2-1, with 14 bases lining up with TRBD2. V trimming: 6 bases; J trimming: 6 bases; junction bases outside the gene matches: 10. Germline V gene lookup returns CDR1 MNHEY and CDR2 SMNVEV (reference sequence). This CDR3 comprises 17 residues. CDR3 nucleotides: TGTGCCAGCAGCTACTTTGAAGGACTAGCGGGAGGCAATGAGCAGTTCTTC. It yields the protein CASSYFEGLAGGNEQFF.

This clone was picked up a small number of times. The V call is TRBV28, the J call TRBJ1-1, with 9 nucleotides matching TRBD1. Trimming at V came to 11 bases and at J to 0 bases, leaving 7 bases not matched to a gene. This CDR3 is 14 amino acids long. Germline V gene data show CDR1 as MDHEN and CDR2 as SYDVKM. The CDR3 protein is CAANRGHLNTEAFF. CDR3 sequence (DNA): TGTGCCGCCAACAGGGGGCACTTGAACACTGAAGCTTTCTTT. Looking up the rest from reference TRBV28 and TRBJ1-1 gives the full variable domain: DVKVTQSSRYLVKRTGEKVFLECVQDMDHENMFWYRQDPGLGLRLIYFSYDVKMKEKGDIPEGYSVSREKKERFSLILESASTNQTSMYLCAANRGHLNTEAFFGQGTRLTVV.

The chain couples TRBV5-6 to TRBJ1-2, with TRBD1 identical over 10 bases. V shed 2 bases and J 5 bases; nucleotides not matched to a gene: 6. The CDR3 runs 15 residues. CDR1 and CDR2 from the germline V gene are SGHDT and YYEEEE. The CDR3 DNA follows: TGTGCCAGCAGCTTCCTCACGGGACAGGGGTATGGCTACACCTTC. Protein sequence: CASSFLTGQGYGYTF.

The chain is built from TRBV19 and TRBJ2-1; D remains unclear. V lost 7 bases, J lost 0 bases, and 13 bases lay in between. Germline values: CDR1 LNHDA, CDR2 SQIVND (reference sequence). This CDR3 is built from 15 residues. CDR3: CASKSAAHSYNEQFF. The DNA for the CDR3 is TGTGCCAGTAAGTCAGCAGCTCACTCCTACAATGAGCAGTTCTTC.

The genes are TRBV19 and TRBJ1-1, with TRBD1 as a possible D gene (6 bases). This CDR3 has 16 residues. Between the trimmed V and J ends, which lost 6 bases and 1 base, there was a span of 18 bases. CDR1 and CDR2 from the germline V gene are LNHDA and SQIVND (reference sequence). The CDR3 DNA sequence: TGTGCCAGTAGCCAACAGGGTAGGGGCCCGAACACTGAAGCTTTCTTT. Translating it yields CASSQQGRGPNTEAFF.

The chain is built from TRBV6-5 and TRBJ2-7; 9 nucleotides agree with TRBD1. The CDR3 is 15 amino acids. Germline values: CDR1 MNHEY, CDR2 SVGAGI. Trimming at V came to 0 bases and at J to 1 base, leaving 1 base not matched to a gene. The CDR3 sequence is CASSYSGTGSYEQYF. CDR3 DNA sequence: TGTGCCAGCAGTTACTCCGGGACAGGGTCCTACGAGCAGTACTTC.

The chain employs TRBV5-1 and TRBJ2-1, with D possibly being TRBD1 or TRBD2 (6 bases each). V lost 1 base and J lost 8, with 10 bases in between. Looked up from germline, CDR1 is SGHRS and CDR2 is YFSETQ. CDR3 length: 13 residues. The CDR3 here is CASSLHREDEQFF. The CDR3 DNA reads as TGCGCCAGCAGCTTGCACAGGGAGGATGAGCAGTTCTTC. Supplemented by reference TRBV5-1 and TRBJ2-1, the full variable domain reads KAGVTQTPRYLIKTRGQQVTLSCSPISGHRSVSWYQQTPGQGLQFLFEYFSETQRNKGNFPGRFSGRQFSNSRSEMNVSTLELGDSALYLCASSLHREDEQFFGPGTRLTVL.